This is a list of T cell receptor beta chains from one sample in a study of cytomegalovirus exposure and HLA in healthy donors. Here immunoSEQ multiplex PCR was the method, and the copy in TCRdb shows in-frame clones only, minus some. The table has over 150,000 clones, roughly 87% seen once; the top ten hold less than 0.3%. Sequencing was done on a sample of PBMCs. Receptor source: a girl under three years old in good health and CMV-seronegative. Each CDR3 is given with its conserved first and last residue. D genes are given only for firm matches. Clone size is shown for a subset of rows, as once, few, many or a class of expanded clone.

V gene: TRBV18; clone size: once; D gene: TRBD2; J gene: TRBJ2-5; CDR3 DNA: TGTGCCAGCTCCGCACGCCGACTAGCGGGACGACAAGAGACCCAGTACTTC; CDR3 protein: CASSARRLAGRQETQYF
V gene: TRBV6-5; clone size: -; D gene: -; J gene: TRBJ1-1; CDR3 DNA: TGTGCCAGCAGTTTGCAGATGAACACTGAAGCTTTCTTT; CDR3 protein: CASSLQMNTEAFF
V gene: TRBV7-9; clone size: once; D gene: TRBD1; J gene: TRBJ1-2; CDR3 DNA: TGTGCCAGCAGCTTAGTGGGGGACAGGGTTTTCTATGGCTACACCTTC; CDR3 protein: CASSLVGDRVFYGYTF
V gene: TRBV10-3; clone size: -; D gene: -; J gene: TRBJ1-3; CDR3 DNA: TGTGCCATCAGTGGGGACAACTCTGGAAACACCATATATTTT; CDR3 protein: CAISGDNSGNTIYF
V gene: TRBV6-5; clone size: -; D gene: TRBD2; J gene: TRBJ2-7; CDR3 DNA: TGTGCCAGCACCGCCCAGCGGGGGGCCTACGAGCAGTACTTC; CDR3 protein: CASTAQRGAYEQYF
V gene: TRBV6-1; clone size: -; D gene: -; J gene: TRBJ1-5; CDR3 DNA: TGTGCCAGCAGTGTTACAGGGCAGGGTAATCAGCCCCAGCATTTT; CDR3 protein: CASSVTGQGNQPQHF
V gene: TRBV4-3; clone size: -; D gene: -; J gene: TRBJ2-7; CDR3 DNA: TGCGCCAGCAGCCCTAAAGGGGGGGACGAGCAGTACTTC; CDR3 protein: CASSPKGGDEQYF
V gene: TRBV18; clone size: -; D gene: TRBD1; J gene: TRBJ1-1; CDR3 DNA: TGTGCCAGCTCACCTACGGAAGACAGGGATTACACTGAAGCTTTCTTT; CDR3 protein: CASSPTEDRDYTEAFF
V gene: TRBV7-8; clone size: once; D gene: TRBD2; J gene: TRBJ2-1; CDR3 DNA: TGTGCCAGCAGCTTAAATTTAGCGGGGAGGGGGATCTTC; CDR3 protein: CASSLNLAGRGIF
V gene: TRBV14; clone size: -; D gene: -; J gene: TRBJ1-6; CDR3 DNA: TGTGCCAGCAGCCAAGACTCGACAGGAGATAATTCACCCCTCCACTTT; CDR3 protein: CASSQDSTGDNSPLHF
V gene: TRBV4-2; clone size: -; D gene: -; J gene: TRBJ2-1; CDR3 DNA: TGTGCCAGCAGCCAAGCTTTCAGTAGCGGACACAATGAACAGTTCTTC; CDR3 protein: CASSQAFSSGHNEQFF
V gene: TRBV7-2; clone size: -; D gene: -; J gene: TRBJ1-1; CDR3 DNA: TGTGCCAGCAGCTTATCAGGACATACGAACACTGAAGCTTTCTTT; CDR3 protein: CASSLSGHTNTEAFF
V gene: TRBV5-4; clone size: -; D gene: TRBD2; J gene: TRBJ2-2; CDR3 DNA: TGTGCCAGCAGCTTGGGTTCAGCGGGAGAGGCCGGGGAGCTGTTTTTT; CDR3 protein: CASSLGSAGEAGELFF
V gene: TRBV11-1; clone size: -; D gene: -; J gene: TRBJ2-7; CDR3 DNA: TGTGCCAGCACCTCACAGGGCCGAGGAGAGCAGTACTTC; CDR3 protein: CASTSQGRGEQYF
V gene: TRBV9; clone size: -; D gene: -; J gene: TRBJ1-4; CDR3 DNA: TGTGCCAGCAGCCAACAGGGTGTTAAAGAAAAACTGTTTTTT; CDR3 protein: CASSQQGVKEKLFF
V gene: TRBV19; clone size: -; D gene: TRBD2; J gene: TRBJ2-2; CDR3 DNA: TGTGCCAGTAGGACTAGCGGGGGGCCTCGGGAGCTGTTTTTT; CDR3 protein: CASRTSGGPRELFF
V gene: TRBV19; clone size: -; D gene: -; J gene: TRBJ1-5; CDR3 DNA: TGTGCCAGTAGTATCTCCTTGGGGGGGAGCAATCAGCCCCAGCATTTT; CDR3 protein: CASSISLGGSNQPQHF
V gene: TRBV29-1; clone size: -; D gene: -; J gene: TRBJ2-6; CDR3 DNA: TGCAGCGTTGAGGAATCAGGGGTTACCAACGTCCTGACTTTC; CDR3 protein: CSVEESGVTNVLTF
V gene: TRBV11-2; clone size: -; D gene: TRBD2; J gene: TRBJ2-7; CDR3 DNA: TGTGCCAGCAGCCCAGGGACTAGCGGGATCGCTTACGAGCAGTACTTC; CDR3 protein: CASSPGTSGIAYEQYF
V gene: TRBV9; clone size: once; D gene: TRBD2; J gene: TRBJ2-2; CDR3 DNA: TGTGCCAGCAGCGTAGGAGGACTAGCCTACACCGGGGAGCTGTTTTTT; CDR3 protein: CASSVGGLAYTGELFF
V gene: TRBV6-5; clone size: -; D gene: TRBD1; J gene: TRBJ2-7; CDR3 DNA: TGTGCCAGCAGCATAACAGGGGAAGGATACGAGCAGTACTTC; CDR3 protein: CASSITGEGYEQYF
V gene: TRBV6-1; clone size: -; D gene: -; J gene: TRBJ2-1; CDR3 DNA: TGTGCCAGCAGTGAAGCGCCAGGGGCGAGCTCCTACAATGAGCAGTTCTTC; CDR3 protein: CASSEAPGASSYNEQFF
V gene: TRBV6-5; clone size: -; D gene: -; J gene: TRBJ2-7; CDR3 DNA: TGTGCCAGCAGTTACTCGAGGCTCGGGACCTACGAGCAGTACTTC; CDR3 protein: CASSYSRLGTYEQYF
V gene: TRBV2; clone size: -; D gene: -; J gene: TRBJ2-3; CDR3 DNA: TGTGCCAGCATGTACAGGCCGACTAGCACAGATACGCAGTATTTT; CDR3 protein: CASMYRPTSTDTQYF
V gene: TRBV10-3; clone size: -; D gene: TRBD1; J gene: TRBJ1-6; CDR3 DNA: TGTGCCATCAGTGGAGGGGGGACAGGGATTGACTATAATTCACCCCTCCACTTT; CDR3 protein: CAISGGGTGIDYNSPLHF
V gene: TRBV7-2; clone size: -; D gene: TRBD1; J gene: TRBJ1-2; CDR3 DNA: TGTGCCAGCAGCTTGGGACAGGGATATGGCTACACCTTC; CDR3 protein: CASSLGQGYGYTF
V gene: TRBV5-4; clone size: -; D gene: TRBD2; J gene: TRBJ2-3; CDR3 DNA: TGTGCCAGCAGCCGGCTACTAGCGGATGGCACAGATACGCAGTATTTT; CDR3 protein: CASSRLLADGTDTQYF
V gene: TRBV5-1; clone size: -; D gene: TRBD1; J gene: TRBJ2-7; CDR3 DNA: TGCGCCAGCAGCTTGAGGACAGGGAGCTCCTACGAGCAGTACTTC; CDR3 protein: CASSLRTGSSYEQYF
V gene: TRBV27; clone size: -; D gene: TRBD1; J gene: TRBJ1-5; CDR3 DNA: TGTGCCAGCAGTCCAACACAGGGGACTTACAATCAGCCCCAGCATTTT; CDR3 protein: CASSPTQGTYNQPQHF
V gene: TRBV7-2; clone size: -; D gene: -; J gene: TRBJ1-1; CDR3 DNA: TGTGCCAGCAGCTTGGTCCTAGAAGCTTTCTTT; CDR3 protein: CASSLVLEAFF
V gene: TRBV2; clone size: -; D gene: -; J gene: TRBJ2-7; CDR3 DNA: TGTGCCAGCACCCCGTACGGCTCCTACGAGCAGTACTTC; CDR3 protein: CASTPYGSYEQYF
V gene: TRBV7-9; clone size: -; D gene: TRBD1; J gene: TRBJ1-1; CDR3 DNA: TGTGCCAGCAGCTTAGCGGGACAGGGGAGTGAAGCTTTCTTT; CDR3 protein: CASSLAGQGSEAFF
V gene: TRBV7-9; clone size: few; D gene: TRBD1; J gene: TRBJ1-3; CDR3 DNA: TGTGCCAGCAGCTTTGTTGAACAGGGGGGAAACACCATATATTTT; CDR3 protein: CASSFVEQGGNTIYF
V gene: TRBV6-6; clone size: once; D gene: -; J gene: TRBJ1-1; CDR3 DNA: TGTGCCAGCAGATCGGACACCCCGAACACTGAAGCTTTCTTT; CDR3 protein: CASRSDTPNTEAFF